This T cell receptor beta chain is from a study of blood T cell repertoires in COVID-19. Whole-study context: Researchers got acute and convalescent COVID-19 samples from the United States, Italy and Spain. T cells, B-cell-depleted T cells, or PBMCs provided the cDNA or gDNA that served as material.

Authors' processing steps: Researchers report that nucleated cell counts were estimated from reference gene primer amplification. Method: immunoSEQ multiplex PCR; TCRdb's copy keeps in-frame clones and lacks some. The V and J calls and clone size come from that table; D and trimming were worked out from the DNA. The sample lists fewer than 20,000 clones, around nine tenths seen once, with approximately 24% in the top ten. V shed 5 bases, J shed 7 bases, and the junction held 5 bases outside the gene matches. Germline loops: CDR1 LNHDA, CDR2 SQIVND (reference sequence). The CDR3 is 14 residues long. The V and J genes are TRBV19 and TRBJ2-7, with TRBD2 matching over 13 bases. This sequence originates from a man in his 60s with acute or convalescent COVID-19. Sequencing used peripheral blood. This CDR3 is CASSGRLAGGEQYF. For the CDR3, the DNA is TGTGCCAGTAGTGGGCGACTAGCGGGAGGTGAGCAGTACTTC. The full variable domain, completed using reference TRBV19 and TRBJ2-7, is DGGITQSPKYLFRKEGQNVTLSCEQNLNHDAMYWYRQDPGQGLRLIYYSQIVNDFQKGDIAEGYSVSREKKESFPLTVTSAQKNPTAFYLCASSGRLAGGEQYFGPGTRLTVT.